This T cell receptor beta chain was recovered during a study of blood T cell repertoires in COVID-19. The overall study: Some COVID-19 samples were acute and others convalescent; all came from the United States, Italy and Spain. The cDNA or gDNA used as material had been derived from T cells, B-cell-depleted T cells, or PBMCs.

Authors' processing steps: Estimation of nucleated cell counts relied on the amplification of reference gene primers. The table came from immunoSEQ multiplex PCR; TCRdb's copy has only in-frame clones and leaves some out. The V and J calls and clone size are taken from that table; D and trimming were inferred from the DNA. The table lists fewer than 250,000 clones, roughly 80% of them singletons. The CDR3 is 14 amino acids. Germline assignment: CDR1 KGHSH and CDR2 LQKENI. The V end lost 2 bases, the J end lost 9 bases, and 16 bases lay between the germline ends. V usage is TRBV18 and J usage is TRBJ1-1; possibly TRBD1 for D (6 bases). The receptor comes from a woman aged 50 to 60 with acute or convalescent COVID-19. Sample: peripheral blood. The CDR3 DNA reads TGTGCCAGCTCACCAGAGGACAGAGCAAAGAAAGCTTTCTTT. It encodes CASSPEDRAKKAFF.